Listed below are T cell receptor beta chains from one sample, sequenced in a study of human T cells and chemical hapten exposure. TCRdb ran MiXCR on the RACE reads and lists one entry per CDR3 protein. Seen here are 75,000 to 80,000 distinct CDR3 sequences, about 8.6% observed once, and the top ten hold roughly 1.6%. Sequencing input: whole blood. The origin of the receptors is a female donor in good health. Some clones in this sample may be carry-over from other donors' samples. CDR3s include the opening cysteine and the closing phenylalanine or tryptophan. Fields, in order: clone size, J gene, D gene, V gene, CDR3 DNA, CDR3 protein. A D gene is named only where the DNA matches it firmly. Some rows have no size entry. The others give once, few or many, or a class for an expanded clone.

clone size: many
J gene: TRBJ2-1
D gene: .
V gene: TRBV20-1
CDR3 DNA: TGCAGTGCTAGAGTGTTTGGTCATGAGCAGTTCTTC
CDR3 protein: CSARVFGHEQFF

clone size: .
J gene: TRBJ1-1
D gene: TRBD1
V gene: TRBV6-1
CDR3 DNA: TGTGCCAGCAGCCAGGGGGCTGAATCATCGGTCACTGAAGCTTTCTTT
CDR3 protein: CASSQGAESSVTEAFF

clone size: .
J gene: TRBJ1-1
D gene: TRBD1
V gene: TRBV30
CDR3 DNA: TGTGCCTGGAGTAACCGCCTATGGACAGGGCCCACTGAAGCTTTCTTT
CDR3 protein: CAWSNRLWTGPTEAFF

clone size: .
J gene: TRBJ1-5
D gene: TRBD1
V gene: TRBV2
CDR3 DNA: TGTGCCAGCACCCCCGACCACGCCTGGACAGGGACGGTAAATCAGCCCCAGAATTTT
CDR3 protein: CASTPDHAWTGTVNQPQNF

clone size: .
J gene: TRBJ1-4
D gene: .
V gene: TRBV28
CDR3 DNA: TGTGCCAGCACAACCCCGTTGGGAAAACTGTTTTTT
CDR3 protein: CASTTPLGKLFF

clone size: many
J gene: TRBJ2-6
D gene: .
V gene: TRBV7-3
CDR3 DNA: TGTGCCAGCAGCTTCGAAGCTCCATTCCTGTCTGGGGCCAACGTCCTGACTTTC
CDR3 protein: CASSFEAPFLSGANVLTF

clone size: few
J gene: TRBJ1-5
D gene: TRBD1
V gene: TRBV3-1
CDR3 DNA: TGTGCCAGCAGCCAAGGTGACAGGGGAAGTCAGTCCCAGCATTTT
CDR3 protein: CASSQGDRGSQSQHF

clone size: few
J gene: TRBJ1-5
D gene: .
V gene: TRBV9
CDR3 DNA: TGTGCCAGCAGCGTAGGACGGCAGGGGAACAATCAGCCCCAGCATTTT
CDR3 protein: CASSVGRQGNNQPQHF

clone size: many
J gene: TRBJ2-1
D gene: .
V gene: TRBV6-1
CDR3 DNA: TGTGCCAGCAGCGCTCTCGGAGATTATTACAATGAGCAGTTCTTC
CDR3 protein: CASSALGDYYNEQFF

clone size: many
J gene: TRBJ2-7
D gene: TRBD2
V gene: TRBV7-2
CDR3 DNA: TGTGCCAGCAGCCCCGCTAGCGGGGGGAGCTACGAGCAGTACTTC
CDR3 protein: CASSPASGGSYEQYF

clone size: many
J gene: TRBJ1-5
D gene: .
V gene: TRBV12-5
CDR3 DNA: TGTGCTAGTGGCCCCTTTAATCAGCCCCAGCATTTT
CDR3 protein: CASGPFNQPQHF

clone size: .
J gene: TRBJ1-3
D gene: .
V gene: TRBV11-2
CDR3 DNA: TGTGCCAGCAGCTTAGATTTAGACTCTGGAAACACCATATATTTT
CDR3 protein: CASSLDLDSGNTIYF

clone size: .
J gene: TRBJ1-4
D gene: .
V gene: TRBV4-2
CDR3 DNA: TGTGCCAGCAGCCAAGACCCATCAGGAAAGGGTAATGAAAAACTGTTTTTT
CDR3 protein: CASSQDPSGKGNEKLFF

clone size: .
J gene: TRBJ1-5
D gene: TRBD1
V gene: TRBV19
CDR3 DNA: TGTGCCAGTAGTCCTTGGACAGGGACCCAGCCCCAGCATTTT
CDR3 protein: CASSPWTGTQPQHF

clone size: many
J gene: TRBJ1-6
D gene: .
V gene: TRBV7-2
CDR3 DNA: TGTGCCAGCAGCTTAGCTCAGGACAGTCCCAATTCACCCCTCCACTTT
CDR3 protein: CASSLAQDSPNSPLHF